Included here is one TCR beta chain sequence, with context. There are 12 residues in the CDR3. From germline, CDR1 is WSHSY and CDR2 SAAADI. With 7 bases removed from V and 2 bases from J, the gap between germline ends came to 8 bases. The sample originates from a study of blood T cell repertoires in COVID-19. Study-level information: Samples came from the United States, Italy and Spain, spanning acute and convalescent COVID-19. T cells, B-cell-depleted T cells, or PBMCs provided the cDNA or gDNA that served as material.

Original methodology: Nucleated cell number was recorded as an estimate derived from reference gene primer amplification. Clones were read by immunoSEQ multiplex PCR, and TCRdb kept only the in-frame ones, dropping some. That table furnishes V, J and clone size, whereas the DNA furnished D and trimming. Of about 250,000 clones listed, about 83% were seen once; the top ten hold about 4%. V is TRBV10-2 and J is TRBJ1-1; D is uncertain. The specimen sequenced was peripheral blood. The TCR was taken from a man in his forties or fifties with acute or convalescent COVID-19. The DNA of the CDR3 is TGCGCCAGCAACGGCGGAAACACTGAAGCTTTCTTT. Amino acid sequence: CASNGGNTEAFF.